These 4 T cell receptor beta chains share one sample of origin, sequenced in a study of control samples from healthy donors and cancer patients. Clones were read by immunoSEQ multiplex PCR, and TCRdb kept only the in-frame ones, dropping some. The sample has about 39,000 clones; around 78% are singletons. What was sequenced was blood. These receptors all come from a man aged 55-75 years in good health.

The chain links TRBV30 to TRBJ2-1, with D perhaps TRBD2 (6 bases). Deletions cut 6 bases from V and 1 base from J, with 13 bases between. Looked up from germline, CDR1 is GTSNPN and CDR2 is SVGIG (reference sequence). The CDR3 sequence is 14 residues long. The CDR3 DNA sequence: TGTGCCTGCCCCCGGCTAGCGTCCTACAATGAGCAGTTCTTC. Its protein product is CACPRLASYNEQFF.

In nucleotides, the CDR3 is TGTGCCAGCTCACCACGCCAGGGAAGTACCGGGGAGCTGTTTTTT. Protein product: CASSPRQGSTGELFF. The chain uses TRBV18 and TRBJ2-2, with D maybe TRBD1 (5 bases). Looked up from germline, CDR1 is KGHSH and CDR2 is LQKENI. The germline V and J ends were trimmed by 1 base and 5 bases, with 11 bases remaining between them. The CDR3 is 15 amino acids.

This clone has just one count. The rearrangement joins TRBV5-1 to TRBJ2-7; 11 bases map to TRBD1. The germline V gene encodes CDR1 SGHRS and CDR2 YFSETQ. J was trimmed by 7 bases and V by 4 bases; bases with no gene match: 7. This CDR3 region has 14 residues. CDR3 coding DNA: TGCGCCAGCAGCGCGGGACAGGGGGAACCTGAGCAGTACTTC. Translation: CASSAGQGEPEQYF.

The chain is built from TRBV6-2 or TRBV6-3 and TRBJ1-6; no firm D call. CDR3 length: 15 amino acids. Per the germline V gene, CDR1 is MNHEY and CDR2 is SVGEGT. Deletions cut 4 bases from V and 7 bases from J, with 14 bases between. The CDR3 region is CASSSPHAGNSPLHF. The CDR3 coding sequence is TGTGCCAGCAGTTCCCCGCACGCGGGGAATTCACCCCTCCACTTT.